The clone carrying this T cell receptor beta chain has only a few counts. Its antigen is still unknown. The sample originates from a study of T cell responses to AZD1222 COVID-19 vaccine. General study points: The study found vaccine-associated CD4 TCRs spanning spike, dominant at 160-218 and 743-854. It should be noted that donors were predominantly white British and more often female, and clonal diversity was possibly underestimated.

The table came from immunoSEQ multiplex PCR; TCRdb's copy has only in-frame clones and leaves some out. The sample yields roughly 120,000 clones, about nine tenths seen once. Trimming took 1 base from V and 4 from J, leaving 13 bases between them. Germline V gene lookup returns CDR1 MGHRA and CDR2 YSYEKL. The CDR3 runs 15 residues. The sequence came from an adult who received the AZD1222 COVID-19 vaccine. Sequences were derived from peripheral blood, sampled 28 days after the second AZD1222 dose. The V call is TRBV4-1, the J call TRBJ1-1, with a tentative D call TRBD1 (5 bases). CDR3 protein: CASSQGSTGGTEAFF. CDR3 sequence (DNA): TGCGCCAGCAGCCAAGGATCCACGGGGGGCACTGAAGCTTTCTTT.